The rows below give T cell receptor beta chains drawn from one sample of a study of blood T cell repertoires in COVID-19. Method: immunoSEQ multiplex PCR; TCRdb's copy keeps in-frame clones and lacks some. The sample lists about 130,000 clones, approximately 86% occurring once. Sequenced material: PBMCs or T cells enriched from blood (not recorded which). The receptors were gathered from a woman between 50 and 59 years old who had recovered from COVID-19. The CDR3 runs from the conserved cysteine through the conserved F or W. Fields, in order: V gene, J gene, D gene, clone size, CDR3 protein, CDR3 DNA. The D gene is left open where the match is weak. Size is stated for part of the rows, as once, few or many counts, or as a class when the clone is expanded.

V: TRBV4-1; J: TRBJ1-3; D: .; size: few; CDR3: CASSQVGFVGPGKNTIYF; DNA: TGCGCCAGCAGCCAAGTTGGATTCGTGGGTCCAGGGAAGAACACCATATATTTT
V: TRBV15; J: TRBJ1-1; D: TRBD1; size: .; CDR3: CATSRPQGARTEAFF; DNA: TGTGCCACCAGCAGACCTCAGGGGGCTAGGACTGAAGCTTTCTTT
V: TRBV5-6; J: TRBJ2-3; D: .; size: .; CDR3: CASSLATTSTDTQYF; DNA: TGTGCCAGCAGCTTGGCCACTACTAGCACAGATACGCAGTATTTT
V: TRBV7-2; J: TRBJ1-2; D: TRBD1; size: .; CDR3: CASTSDRANYGYTF; DNA: TGTGCCAGCACCTCCGACAGGGCGAACTATGGCTACACCTTC
V: TRBV19; J: TRBJ2-1; D: TRBD2; size: .; CDR3: CASSGGLAVSSYNEQFF; DNA: TGTGCCAGTAGTGGGGGACTAGCGGTCAGCTCCTACAATGAGCAGTTCTTC
V: TRBV3-1/TRBV3-2; J: TRBJ1-2; D: .; size: .; CDR3: CASSRGTQTYGYTF; DNA: TGTGCCAGCAGCCGCGGCACCCAAACCTATGGCTACACCTTC
V: TRBV5-5; J: TRBJ1-5; D: .; size: .; CDR3: CASSFAGASNQPQHF; DNA: TGTGCCAGCAGCTTTGCGGGGGCGAGCAATCAGCCCCAGCATTTT
V: TRBV7-9; J: TRBJ1-3; D: .; size: .; CDR3: CASSSGAGNTIYF; DNA: TGTGCCAGCAGCTCGGGAGCTGGAAACACCATATATTTT
V: TRBV4-3; J: TRBJ1-1; D: .; size: .; CDR3: CASSQDRGVGAEAFF; DNA: TGCGCCAGCAGCCAAGATCGGGGAGTTGGCGCTGAAGCTTTCTTT
V: TRBV7-9; J: TRBJ2-7; D: .; size: .; CDR3: CASSGFDRTFYEQYF; DNA: TGTGCCAGCAGTGGGTTCGACAGGACTTTCTACGAGCAGTACTTC
V: TRBV9; J: TRBJ2-5; D: .; size: .; CDR3: CASSVGSSGEETQYF; DNA: TGTGCCAGCAGCGTAGGCTCGAGTGGTGAAGAGACCCAGTACTTC
V: TRBV6-2/TRBV6-3; J: TRBJ2-1; D: .; size: once; CDR3: CASSPPGGYRYNEQFF; DNA: TGTGCCAGCAGTCCCCCCGGGGGATACCGCTACAATGAGCAGTTCTTC
V: TRBV29-1; J: TRBJ2-2; D: TRBD1; size: .; CDR3: CSVGDSPTGELFF; DNA: TGCAGCGTGGGGGACAGCCCGACCGGGGAGCTGTTTTTT
V: TRBV10-1; J: TRBJ1-5; D: TRBD1; size: few; CDR3: CASSVRDSRNQPQHF; DNA: TGCGCCAGCAGTGTAAGGGACAGTCGAAATCAGCCCCAGCATTTT
V: TRBV3-1/TRBV3-2; J: TRBJ1-1; D: .; size: .; CDR3: CASSQSGGVEAFF; DNA: TGTGCCAGCAGTCAATCAGGAGGGGTGGAAGCTTTCTTT
V: TRBV4-1; J: TRBJ1-5; D: TRBD1; size: .; CDR3: CASSQPRQGGQPQHF; DNA: TGCGCCAGCAGCCAACCCCGGCAGGGGGGTCAGCCCCAGCATTTT
V: TRBV28; J: TRBJ1-3; D: .; size: .; CDR3: CASSKTGVENTIYF; DNA: TGTGCCAGCAGCAAGACAGGAGTCGAAAACACCATATATTTT
V: TRBV5-1; J: TRBJ2-7; D: TRBD1; size: .; CDR3: CASSSDRGSYEQYF; DNA: TGCGCCAGCAGCTCCGACAGGGGCTCCTACGAGCAGTACTTC
V: TRBV4-1; J: TRBJ2-5; D: TRBD2; size: .; CDR3: CASSQDWVGAGVETQYF; DNA: TGCGCCAGCAGCCAAGATTGGGTGGGAGCGGGGGTGGAGACCCAGTACTTC
V: TRBV3-1/TRBV3-2; J: TRBJ1-2; D: .; size: .; CDR3: CASSQQGRGGYTF; DNA: TGTGCCAGCAGCCAACAGGGGAGGGGTGGCTACACCTTC
V: TRBV10-3; J: TRBJ1-2; D: .; size: .; CDR3: CAISVETESNGYTF; DNA: TGTGCCATCAGTGTGGAGACAGAATCAAACGGCTACACCTTC
V: TRBV4-1; J: TRBJ1-5; D: .; size: once; CDR3: CASSQQFQENQPQHF; DNA: TGCGCCAGCAGCCAACAGTTCCAAGAAAATCAGCCCCAGCATTTT
V: TRBV6-5; J: TRBJ1-1; D: .; size: .; CDR3: CASSYSDRPGTEAFF; DNA: TGTGCCAGCAGTTACTCAGACAGGCCAGGCACTGAAGCTTTCTTT
V: TRBV21-1; J: TRBJ1-2; D: .; size: .; CDR3: CASAPPNNYGYTF; DNA: TGTGCCAGCGCGCCTCCGAACAACTATGGCTACACCTTC
V: TRBV10-1; J: TRBJ2-1; D: TRBD2; size: few; CDR3: CASSPGLAGGFENEQFF; DNA: TGCGCCAGCAGCCCGGGACTAGCGGGGGGCTTTGAAAATGAGCAGTTCTTC
V: TRBV7-9; J: TRBJ2-3; D: TRBD1; size: once; CDR3: CASSLLQQGIEADTQYF; DNA: TGTGCCAGCAGCTTACTCCAACAGGGGATCGAAGCAGATACGCAGTATTTT
V: TRBV19; J: TRBJ2-7; D: TRBD2; size: .; CDR3: CASSITSGGDEQYF; DNA: TGTGCCAGTAGTATTACTAGCGGGGGGGACGAGCAGTACTTC
V: TRBV5-6; J: TRBJ2-7; D: TRBD1; size: once; CDR3: CASSLGQGPYEQYF; DNA: TGTGCCAGCAGCTTGGGACAGGGACCCTACGAGCAGTACTTC
V: TRBV5-1; J: TRBJ1-1; D: .; size: .; CDR3: CASSPGGWVHMNTEAFF; DNA: TGCGCCAGCAGCCCGGGGGGCTGGGTCCACATGAACACTGAAGCTTTCTTT
V: TRBV7-2; J: TRBJ2-5; D: TRBD2; size: .; CDR3: CASSLERGGAVETQYF; DNA: TGTGCCAGCAGCTTAGAACGCGGGGGGGCCGTGGAGACCCAGTACTTC
V: TRBV18; J: TRBJ1-2; D: .; size: .; CDR3: CASSPPTPGVGYTF; DNA: TGTGCCAGCTCACCACCAACCCCGGGGGTTGGCTACACCTTC
V: TRBV2; J: TRBJ2-7; D: TRBD2; size: few; CDR3: CASSEPSGGKTYEQYF; DNA: TGTGCCAGCAGTGAGCCAAGCGGGGGGAAAACCTACGAGCAGTACTTC
V: TRBV7-8; J: TRBJ2-2; D: TRBD2; size: once; CDR3: CASSLQRGGINTGELFF; DNA: TGTGCCAGCAGCTTGCAGCGGGGGGGAATTAACACCGGGGAGCTGTTTTTT
V: TRBV10-2; J: TRBJ1-2; D: TRBD1; size: .; CDR3: CASTGTGEWYGYTF; DNA: TGCGCCAGCACCGGGACAGGGGAATGGTATGGCTACACCTTC
V: TRBV6-5; J: TRBJ1-6; D: .; size: .; CDR3: CASSLGLESPLHF; DNA: TGTGCCAGCAGCCTTGGACTGGAATCACCCCTCCACTTT
V: TRBV9; J: TRBJ1-1; D: TRBD1; size: .; CDR3: CASSAYRGGATEAFF; DNA: TGTGCCAGCAGCGCTTACAGGGGAGGTGCAACTGAAGCTTTCTTT
V: TRBV30; J: TRBJ2-6; D: .; size: .; CDR3: CAWSVGLAGANVLTF; DNA: TGTGCCTGGAGTGTAGGGCTAGCCGGGGCCAACGTCCTGACTTTC
V: TRBV3-1/TRBV3-2; J: TRBJ1-2; D: .; size: .; CDR3: CASSQQGYGYTF; DNA: TGTGCCAGCAGCCAACAGGGCTATGGCTACACCTTC
V: TRBV19; J: TRBJ2-3; D: .; size: .; CDR3: CASSTTSWRTDTQYF; DNA: TGTGCCAGTAGTACGACTAGTTGGCGCACAGATACGCAGTATTTT
V: TRBV15; J: TRBJ1-1; D: TRBD1; size: .; CDR3: CATSRDLATGALNTEAFF; DNA: TGTGCCACCAGCAGAGATTTGGCGACAGGGGCACTGAACACTGAAGCTTTCTTT
V: TRBV15; J: TRBJ2-7; D: TRBD1; size: .; CDR3: CATSGSTGGEQYF; DNA: TGTGCCACCAGCGGATCCACAGGGGGCGAGCAGTACTTC
V: TRBV4-3; J: TRBJ2-7; D: .; size: .; CDR3: CASSQEKETEYEQYF; DNA: TGCGCCAGCAGCCAAGAAAAAGAGACAGAGTACGAGCAGTACTTC
V: TRBV27; J: TRBJ1-2; D: .; size: .; CDR3: CASSPTPGLENYGYTF; DNA: TGTGCCAGCAGTCCAACCCCGGGACTGGAGAACTATGGCTACACCTTC
V: TRBV4-3; J: TRBJ1-3; D: .; size: .; CDR3: CASSQARGSGNTIYF; DNA: TGCGCCAGCAGCCAAGCTCGGGGCTCTGGAAACACCATATATTTT
V: TRBV5-6; J: TRBJ2-5; D: .; size: .; CDR3: CASSLAGDQETQYF; DNA: TGTGCCAGCAGCTTGGCAGGGGACCAAGAGACCCAGTACTTC
V: TRBV9; J: TRBJ2-1; D: .; size: .; CDR3: CASSFEGDRSYNEQFF; DNA: TGTGCCAGCAGCTTCGAGGGGGATAGGAGCTACAATGAGCAGTTCTTC
V: TRBV18; J: TRBJ1-2; D: .; size: once; CDR3: CASSPGHQGGNYGYTF; DNA: TGTGCCAGCTCACCCGGACACCAAGGTGGGAACTATGGCTACACCTTC
V: TRBV29-1; J: TRBJ1-1; D: TRBD1; size: .; CDR3: CSVGRDSMNTEAFF; DNA: TGCAGCGTTGGCCGGGACAGCATGAACACTGAAGCTTTCTTT